Included here is one T cell receptor (beta chain) sequence, with context. Profiling relied on immunoSEQ multiplex PCR, and the TCRdb table lists in-frame clones only, not all of them. The table lists over 130,000 clones, roughly 92% of them singletons. The sample originates from a study of T cell responses to AZD1222 COVID-19 vaccine. The length of the CDR3 is 14 residues. The germline V gene encodes CDR1 LNHDA and CDR2 SQIVND (reference sequence). V lost 5 bases and J lost 3, with 11 bases in between. This clonotype was obtained from an adult in good health. The sequences come from peripheral blood, collected on day 0 of AZD1222 vaccination. The rearrangement uses TRBV19 and TRBJ1-3; D possibly corresponds to TRBD1 (5 bases). CDR3 loop: CASSAGIVGNTIYF. CDR3 in DNA: TGTGCCAGTAGTGCAGGGATAGTTGGAAACACCATATATTTT.